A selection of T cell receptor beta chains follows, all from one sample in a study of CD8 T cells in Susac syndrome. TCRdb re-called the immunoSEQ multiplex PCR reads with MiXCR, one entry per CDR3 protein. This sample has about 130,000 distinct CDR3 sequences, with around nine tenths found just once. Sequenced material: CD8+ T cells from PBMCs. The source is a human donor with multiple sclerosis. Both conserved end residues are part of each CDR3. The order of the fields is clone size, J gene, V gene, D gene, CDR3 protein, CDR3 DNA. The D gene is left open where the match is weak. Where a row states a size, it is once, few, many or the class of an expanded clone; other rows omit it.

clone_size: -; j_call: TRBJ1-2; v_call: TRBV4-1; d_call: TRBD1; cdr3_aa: CASSHGQGAGYGYTF; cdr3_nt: TGCGCCAGCAGCCACGGACAGGGGGCGGGATATGGCTACACCTTC
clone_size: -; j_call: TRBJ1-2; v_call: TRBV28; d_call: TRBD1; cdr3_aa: CASSLWDRVYGYTF; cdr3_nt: TGTGCCAGCAGTTTATGGGACAGGGTCTATGGCTACACCTTC
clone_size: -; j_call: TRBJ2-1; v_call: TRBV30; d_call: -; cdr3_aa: CAWSMPGSSYNEQFF; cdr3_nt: TGTGCCTGGAGTATGCCCGGGTCTTCATACAATGAGCAGTTCTTC
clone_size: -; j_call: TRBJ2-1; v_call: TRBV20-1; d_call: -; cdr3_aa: CSAGWGWSLDNEQFF; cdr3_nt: TGCAGTGCTGGGTGGGGCTGGTCCCTTGACAATGAGCAGTTCTTC
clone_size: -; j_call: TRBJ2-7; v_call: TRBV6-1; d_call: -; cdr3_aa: CASSEDPADYEQYF; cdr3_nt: TGTGCCAGCAGTGAAGACCCAGCGGACTACGAGCAGTACTTC
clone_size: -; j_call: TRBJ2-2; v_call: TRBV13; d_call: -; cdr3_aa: CASSRSQTAGTGELFF; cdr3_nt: TGTGCCAGCAGCCGGTCTCAGACGGCGGGCACCGGGGAGCTGTTTTTT
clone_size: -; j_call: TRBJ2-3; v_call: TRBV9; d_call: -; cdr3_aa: CASSVRDGSTDTQYF; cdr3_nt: TGTGCCAGCAGCGTCCGGGACGGAAGCACAGATACGCAGTATTTT
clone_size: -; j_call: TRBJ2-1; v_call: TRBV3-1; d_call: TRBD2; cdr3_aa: CATSGHLAGGWNEQFF; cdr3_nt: TGTGCCACCAGCGGGCATTTAGCGGGAGGTTGGAATGAGCAGTTCTTC
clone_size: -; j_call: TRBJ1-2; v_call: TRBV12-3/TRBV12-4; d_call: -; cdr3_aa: CASSLGETGQGRYGYTF; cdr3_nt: TGTGCCAGCAGTTTGGGAGAAACAGGGCAGGGACGTTACGGCTACACCTTC
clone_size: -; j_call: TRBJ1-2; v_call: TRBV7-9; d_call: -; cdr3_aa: CASSLGGTRQGSYTF; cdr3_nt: TGTGCCAGCAGCTTAGGAGGTACCCGGCAGGGTAGCTACACCTTC
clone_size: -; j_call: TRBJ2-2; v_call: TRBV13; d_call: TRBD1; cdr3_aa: CASSLDSGQAGGELFF; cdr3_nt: TGTGCCAGCAGCTTAGACTCCGGACAGGCGGGCGGGGAGCTGTTTTTT
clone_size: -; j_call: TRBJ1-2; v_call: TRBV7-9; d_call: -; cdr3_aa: CASSPRKRDGYTF; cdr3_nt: TGTGCCAGCAGCCCCAGAAAGCGCGATGGCTACACCTTC
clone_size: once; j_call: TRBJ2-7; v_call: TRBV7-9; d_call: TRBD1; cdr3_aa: CASSPGQIYEQYF; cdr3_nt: TGTGCCAGCAGCCCGGGACAGATCTACGAGCAGTACTTC
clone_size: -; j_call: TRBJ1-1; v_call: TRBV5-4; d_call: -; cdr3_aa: CASSPGGAEAFF; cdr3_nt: TGTGCCAGCAGCCCTGGTGGGGCTGAAGCTTTCTTT
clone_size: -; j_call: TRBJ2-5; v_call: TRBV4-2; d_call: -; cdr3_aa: CASSPGRTHETQYF; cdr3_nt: TGTGCCAGCAGCCCCGGACGAACTCACGAGACCCAGTACTTC
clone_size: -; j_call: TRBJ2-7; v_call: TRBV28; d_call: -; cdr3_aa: CASSFGTESYEQYF; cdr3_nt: TGTGCCAGCAGTTTTGGGACGGAGTCCTACGAGCAGTACTTC